The following is a T cell receptor (beta chain) sequence with its context. The antigen remains undetermined. Compared with germline, one end of the junction differs, possibly owing to a read error. 5'RACE template switching added a universal primer site and UMIs to TCR cDNA. MiXCR, run by TCRdb on the 5' RACE reads, gives a single entry per CDR3 protein. The top ten clones hold under 4% of a sample with some 340,000 distinct CDR3 sequences, approximately 11% of them seen once. The source of the sample is a study of T cells after yellow fever vaccination. Across the study: Where fractions had low cell numbers, libraries were prepared from them with the SMART-Seq v4 Ultra Low Input RNA kit.

Findings of the study overall: Clonotypes shared by both compartments, CD4 and CD8, made up a small share. Post-booster repertoires again held most primary-vaccination clones (roughly 95% CD4, around 90% CD8).

The germline V gene encodes CDR1 SGHTA and CDR2 FQGNSA. This CDR3 has 13 residues. This material consisted of CD4+ T cells sorted from PBMCs, taken 45 days after the yellow fever booster vaccination. V usage is TRBV7-2 and J usage is TRBJ2-5, with D perhaps TRBD2 (5 bases). The receptor comes from a man aged 18 to 29 who received the YFV17D yellow fever vaccine. The CDR3 bases are TGTGCCAGCAGCTTTGGGGAGCAAGAGACCCGGTACTTC. As protein: CASSFGEQETRYF.